A single sample is the source of the 9 T cell receptor beta chains below, sequenced in a study of OX40 agonist ivuxolimab in advanced cancers. Library preparation used the immunoSEQ multiplex PCR assay. This is the immuneACCESS table as TCRdb keeps it, with only in-frame sequences that have V and J called. A part of the clones is gone; compared with another copy, unresolved V genes explain less than half, and the rest is unexplained. This sample comprises roughly 49,000 clones, around 87% of them detected only once. The ten largest make up 10% of the sample. The source material was CD4+ or CD8+ T cells sorted from blood, sampled in a trial of the OX40 agonist ivuxolimab. These receptors all stem from an adult with an advanced solid tumor such as melanoma, head and neck, liver or kidney cancer.

The CDR3: CASSSAYKQGSFYTF. In nucleotides, the CDR3 is TGTGCCAGCAGTTCCGCTTATAAACAGGGTAGTTTCTACACCTTC. V gene TRBV27 combines with J gene TRBJ1-2; D possibly corresponds to TRBD1 (6 bases). The CDR3 is 15 residues long. The V end was cut by 4 bases, the J end by 10 bases, with 22 bases between. The germline V gene has CDR1 MNHEY and CDR2 SMNVEV (reference sequence).

The rearrangement uses TRBV2 and TRBJ1-1; D is ambiguous. Trimming cost V 3 bases and J 4 bases, with 18 bases left between them. The germline V gene encodes CDR1 SNHLY and CDR2 FYNNEI. This CDR3 comprises 16 residues. The CDR3 loop reads CASSDSQSGSGTEAFF. In nucleotides, the CDR3 is TGTGCCAGCAGTGATTCACAGTCTGGAAGCGGCACTGAAGCTTTCTTT.

V is TRBV7-9 and J is TRBJ2-1; D gene ambiguous. Germline-derived CDR1 and CDR2 are SEHNR and FQNEAQ (reference sequence). The ends were cut back, 1 base at V and 6 bases at J, with 7 bases in the middle. This CDR3 spans 13 amino acids. The CDR3 DNA follows: TGTGCCAGCAGCTTAGTCGGCAGCAATGAGCAGTTCTTC. It codes for CASSLVGSNEQFF. The entire variable domain, with the rest obtained from reference TRBV7-9 and TRBJ2-1, is as follows: DTGVSQNPRHKITKRGQNVTFRCDPISEHNRLYWYRQTLGQGPEFLTYFQNEAQLEKSRLLSDRFSAERPKGSFSTLEIQRTEQGDSAMYLCASSLVGSNEQFFGPGTRLTVL.

V gene TRBV7-9 combines with J gene TRBJ1-5; tentatively, D is TRBD1 (5 bases). The CDR3 loop spans 15 amino acids. The germline V gene has CDR1 SEHNR and CDR2 FQNEAQ (reference sequence). V lost 2 bases to trimming and J lost 1 base, with 9 bases between them. The CDR3 coding sequence is TGTGCCAGCAGCTTATGGGGGGGGAGCAATCAGCCCCAGCATTTT. This codes for CASSLWGGSNQPQHF.

This clone was detected once. V is TRBV7-7 and J is TRBJ2-1; 9 bases fit TRBD2. Germline CDR1 and CDR2: SSHAT and FNYEAQ (reference sequence). The CDR3 totals 14 residues. The CDR3 reads CAIRGGRDLNEQFF. The CDR3, as DNA: TGTGCTATTCGGGGCGGGAGGGATCTCAATGAGCAGTTCTTC.

This chain links TRBV29-1 with TRBJ1-1, with D maybe TRBD1 (6 bases). Germline values: CDR1 SQVTM, CDR2 ANQGSEA. The V end was cut by 5 bases, the J end by 3 bases, with 16 bases between. CDR3 size: 14 residues. The DNA of the CDR3 is TGCAGCGTTTTCGAGGGGGGTGGGGACACTGAAGCTTTCTTT. It specifies CSVFEGGGDTEAFF.

V is TRBV9 and J is TRBJ1-5; D is unclear. This CDR3 region has 15 residues. With 3 bases removed from V and 0 bases from J, the gap between germline ends came to 10 bases. Germline values: CDR1 SGDLS, CDR2 YYNGEE. The CDR3 nucleotides read TGTGCCAGCAGCGCAGAGGGAGTTAGCAATCAGCCCCAGCATTTT. Residues: CASSAEGVSNQPQHF.

The chain is built from TRBV11-2 and TRBJ2-5, with D possibly being TRBD2 (7 bases). Germline CDR1 SGHAT, CDR2 FQNNGV. V lost 4 bases and J lost 2, with 17 bases in between. This CDR3 contains 16 residues. The CDR3 sequence is CASSSGGWQGQETQYF. As DNA, the CDR3 is TGTGCCAGCAGCTCGGGAGGATGGCAGGGGCAAGAGACCCAGTACTTC.

The V call is TRBV18, the J call TRBJ2-5; 9 nucleotides line up with TRBD2. Germline V CDR1 and CDR2: KGHSH, LQKENI. The CDR3 has 15 residues. Unmatched junction bases numbered 7, after V lost 5 bases and J lost 3 bases. CDR3: CASSSTLAGKETQYF. The CDR3 coding sequence is TGTGCCAGCTCATCCACTCTAGCGGGAAAAGAGACCCAGTACTTC. The entire variable domain, with the rest obtained from reference TRBV18 and TRBJ2-5, is as follows: NAGVMQNPRHLVRRRGQEARLRCSPMKGHSHVYWYRQLPEEGLKFMVYLQKENIIDESGMPKERFSAEFPKEGPSILRIQQVVRGDSAAYFCASSSTLAGKETQYFGPGTRLLVL.